The text below deals with one T cell receptor (beta chain). Its antigen is unknown. Base quality data are lacking; no much larger clone is found one base away. This sample stems from a study of blood T cell repertoires in COVID-19 (dated by TCRdb to the early 2020s). Study-wide context: Samples covering the acute and convalescent phases of COVID-19 were provided by collaborators in the United States, Italy and Spain. The samples were drawn from the first 160 participants of the ongoing ImmuneRACE study and from some 1,300 subjects provided by 6 global collaborators. Nearly every sample came with metadata listing a de-identified subject ID, COVID-19 status, age in years and sex. The dataset comprised deeply sampled blood TCRbeta repertoires from subjects exposed to, actively infected with, or recovered from COVID-19. Where available, HLA class I and class II types were taken from metadata supplied by the sample provider and were not determined by assay-based typing. The prospective study material was composed of cDNA or gDNA derived from T cells, B-cell-depleted T cells, or PBMCs. The repertoires were made available in a free public database intended to serve as a resource for research on the immune response to SARS-CoV-2. What the research found in general, with its limitations: The quantity of clinical and demographic metadata differed by source and by participant and was supplied without curation.

The immunoSEQ Assay, a bias-controlled multiplex PCR, was used to amplify TCRbeta CDR3 regions from genomic DNA. Under the source paper's analysis protocol: Within the assay, amplification of reference gene primers was used to estimate how many nucleated cells each sample contained. To quantify the absolute abundance of each unique TCRbeta CDR3 rearrangement, sequence reads were collapsed and filtered. For each sample, productive Simpson clonality was calculated as the square root of Simpson's diversity index across productive rearrangements. TCRdb retrieved this table from immuneACCESS and kept in-frame rearrangements only. Not all clones are present; in checked studies, unresolved V genes account for under half, and no reason is known for the remainder. V and J calls and clone size follow that table, whereas D and trimming were derived from the DNA. In all, the sample holds 60,000 to 90,000 clones, and 84% of those were seen once. 3.5% to 4% of the sample is taken by the ten largest.

The germline V gene encodes CDR1 SEHNR and CDR2 FQNEAQ (reference sequence). The CDR3 goes from the cysteine to the phenylalanine over 15 residues. Solely the CDR3 DNA is kept, with 45 bases framed from the first base. The germline V and J ends show losses of 5 bases and 4 bases respectively, and no gene match explains 10 bases of the junction. Each collaborating institution followed its own protocols to collect whole blood in K2EDTA tubes. For TCRbeta analysis, collaborator samples were shipped as frozen whole blood, as isolated PBMCs, or as DNA extracted from either sample type. The rearrangement combines TRBV7-9 with TRBJ2-7; TRBD2 aligns with 8 central bases. This TCR was sampled from a man in his fifties with acute or convalescent COVID-19. Sequencing was performed on peripheral blood. The CDR3 protein is CASSLKAGDLYEQYF. The sequenced DNA: TGTGCCAGCAGCCTTAAAGCGGGGGACCTATACGAGCAGTACTTC.